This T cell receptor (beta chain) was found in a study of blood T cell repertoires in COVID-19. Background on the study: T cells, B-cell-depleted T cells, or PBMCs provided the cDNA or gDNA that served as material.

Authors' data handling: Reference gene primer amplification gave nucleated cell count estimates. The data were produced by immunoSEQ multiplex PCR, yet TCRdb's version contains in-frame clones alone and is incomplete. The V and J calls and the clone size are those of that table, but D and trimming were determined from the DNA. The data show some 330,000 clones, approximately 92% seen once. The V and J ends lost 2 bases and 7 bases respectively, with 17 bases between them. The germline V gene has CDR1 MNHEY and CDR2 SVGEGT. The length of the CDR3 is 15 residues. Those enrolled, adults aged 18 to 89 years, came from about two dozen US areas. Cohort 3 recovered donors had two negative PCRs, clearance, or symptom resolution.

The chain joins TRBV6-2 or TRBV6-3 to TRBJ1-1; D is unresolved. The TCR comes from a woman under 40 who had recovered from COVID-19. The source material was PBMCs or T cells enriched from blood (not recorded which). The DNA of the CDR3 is TGTGCCAGCAGTTACATCGGCCGCCGAGGAGATGAAGCTTTCTTT. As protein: CASSYIGRRGDEAFF.